This passage covers 16 T cell receptor beta chains from one sample sequenced in a study of circulating CD8 cells and anti-PD-1 response in melanoma (dated by TCRdb to 2020 to 2022). Four subsets defined by PD-1 and/or TIGIT were sorted from live CD3+CD8+TCRalphabeta+ cells on a BD FACSAria II cell sorter. Instrument used: NextSeq 500. Starting from around 15 ng of total RNA, TCR libraries were made with the QIAseq Immune Repertoire RNA Library Kit, Human TCR Panel. TCRdb handled the public reads itself, with Q25 trimming in fastp and clone calling in MiXCR, and kept productive beta chains. Merged by CDR3 protein, the rows form single entries marked with the most common genes and DNA. Across this sample there are a few thousand distinct CDR3 sequences, with around 7.2% seen only once. Together, the top ten hold around 8.1% of the sample. This material consisted of CD8+ T cells from PBMCs, taken at baseline or after one month of anti-PD-1 therapy (not recorded which). These receptors all stem from a human donor with melanoma.

By share, this clonotype ranks as medium-sized. The rearrangement joins TRBV24-1 to TRBJ2-7, with 9 bases aligning to TRBD1. J lost 4 bases, V lost 4 bases, and 10 bases had no gene match. The CDR3 totals 16 residues. The germline V gene has CDR1 KGHDR and CDR2 SFDVKD. The DNA of the CDR3 is TGTGCCACCAGTGACTCCGGGACAGGGATCTCGTACGAGCAGTACTTC. Protein product: CATSDSGTGISYEQYF.

This clonotype was seen a handful of times. The chain uses TRBV12-5 and TRBJ2-1; D not resolved. This CDR3 is built from 14 residues. The germline V gene has CDR1 LGHNT and CDR2 FRNRAP. With 3 bases removed from V and 3 bases from J, the gap between germline ends came to 9 bases. CDR3 in amino acids: CASGLGQRYNEQFF. CDR3 DNA sequence: TGTGCTAGTGGTTTAGGGCAGCGCTACAATGAGCAGTTCTTC.

By sample share, this clonotype is medium-sized. The genes are TRBV28 and TRBJ2-2, with 7 nucleotides matching TRBD2. This CDR3 has 15 amino acids. V lost 6 bases, J lost 2 bases, and 6 bases stayed unmatched. The germline V gene encodes CDR1 MDHEN and CDR2 SYDVKM. CDR3 loop: CASRRTRTNTGELFF. CDR3 in DNA: TGTGCCAGCAGAAGGACTAGGACTAACACCGGGGAGCTGTTTTTT.

This clonotype was detected only a few times. This could be a read error, since a much larger clone is one nucleotide away. The V gene is TRBV20-1, the J gene TRBJ2-7; 11 positions match TRBD2. The CDR3 spans 15 residues. Germline assignment: CDR1 DFQATT and CDR2 SNEGSKA (reference sequence). CDR3 DNA: TGCAGTGCTAGCGGCCTAGCGGGAGGAACCTACGAGCGGTACTTC. Translating it yields CSASGLAGGTYERYF.

In its sample, this clonotype ranks as medium-sized. The V gene is TRBV28, the J gene TRBJ2-3; tentatively, D is TRBD1 (6 bases). The ends were cut back, 3 bases at V and 4 bases at J, with 14 bases in the middle. CDR3 length equals 15 residues. Germline V lookup: CDR1 MDHEN, CDR2 SYDVKM. Here the CDR3 reads CASSFSGEMADTQYF. CDR3 DNA sequence: TGTGCCAGCAGTTTTTCAGGGGAAATGGCAGATACGCAGTATTTT.

In the case of this clonotype: It may be a read error: a sequence one base away is much more abundant. V usage is TRBV29-1 and J usage is TRBJ2-7; no clear D gene. CDR3 length: 12 residues. Germline V gives CDR1 SQVTM, CDR2 ANQGSEA. The CDR3 region has the DNA TGCAGCGGTACAGAGCGTGGCTACGGGCAGTACTTC. This encodes CSGTERGYGQYF.

This clonotype was picked up a small number of times. This chain joins TRBV12-5 and TRBJ1-1, with 7 bases identical to TRBD1. The CDR3 extends over 14 amino acids. The junction had 6 bases not matched to a gene; V was cut back by 6 bases and J by 2 bases. CDR1 and CDR2 (germline): LGHNT, FRNRAP. CDR3 residues: CASGLGQKNTEAFF. CDR3 in DNA: TGTGCTAGTGGCCTGGGACAGAAAAACACTGAAGCTTTCTTT. Full variable domain (rest looked up from reference TRBV12-5 and TRBJ1-1): DARVTQTPRHKVTEMGQEVTMRCQPILGHNTVFWYRQTMMQGLELLAYFRNRAPLDDSGMPKDRFSAEMPDATLATLKIQPSEPRDSAVYFCASGLGQKNTEAFFGQGTRLTVV.

This clonotype counts as medium-sized (0.01 to 0.1%). This rearrangement joins TRBV27 to TRBJ1-5, with D perhaps matching TRBD1 (6 bases). Deletions cut 6 bases from V and 6 bases from J, with 18 bases between. The CDR3 is made up of 15 amino acids. Per the germline V gene, CDR1 is MNHEY and CDR2 is SMNVEV (reference sequence). CDR3 in amino acids: CASRPTPGVVQPQHF. The DNA for the CDR3 is TGTGCCAGCAGACCGACGCCAGGGGTTGTTCAGCCCCAGCATTTT.

This clonotype ranks as medium-sized (0.01 to 0.1%). The chain has TRBV2 and TRBJ2-5; D gene uncertain. From germline, CDR1 is SNHLY and CDR2 FYNNEI. Trimming shortened V by 5 bases and J by 5 bases, and 15 bases separated the two germline ends. CDR3 length equals 14 residues. This chain's CDR3 is CASSSRVPMETQYF. CDR3 nucleotides: TGTGCCAGCAGTTCCCGTGTGCCAATGGAGACCCAGTACTTC.

With regard to this clonotype: This clone may be a read error of a much larger clone one base away. This chain connects TRBV29-1 to TRBJ2-2; D is perhaps TRBD2 (5 bases). Germline-derived CDR1 and CDR2 are SQVTM and ANQGSEA. CDR3 size: 13 residues. CDR3 sequence reads: CSVVGGNTGEPFF. CDR3 coding DNA: TGCAGCGTTGTGGGCGGAAACACCGGGGAGCCGTTTTTT.

This clonotype occurred a few times. The chain joins TRBV6-1 to TRBJ2-1; the D gene is possibly TRBD1 (5 bases). The CDR3 extends over 16 amino acids. V dropped 1 base and J dropped 4 bases, with 14 bases sitting between them. Germline CDR1 and CDR2: MNHNS and SASEGT. The CDR3 bases are TGTGCCAGCAGTGAAGGGAAGGGGATGGGGTACAATGAGCAGTTCTTC. It yields the protein CASSEGKGMGYNEQFF.

This clonotype is labeled medium-sized (0.01 to 0.1%). The chain has TRBV29-1 and TRBJ2-7, with 10 bases identical to TRBD1. Trimming took 4 bases from V and 6 from J; bases not matched to a gene: 9. This CDR3 spans 14 amino acids. Germline CDR1 SQVTM, CDR2 ANQGSEA. The DNA of the CDR3 is TGCAGCGTTGCTGGGGGACAGGGGAATGTCGAGCAGTACTTC. Translating it yields CSVAGGQGNVEQYF.

As to this clonotype: Germline is not matched at one junction end, which may reflect a read error. The chain employs TRBV19 and TRBJ1-1; D remains ambiguous. The CDR3 covers 14 residues. Germline V gives CDR1 LNHDA, CDR2 SQIVND (reference sequence). CDR3 coding DNA: TGTGCCAGTAGTATTGAACGGAGATCCCCTGAAGCTCTCTTT. It codes for CASSIERRSPEALF.

By share, this clonotype ranks as large. The chain employs TRBV28 and TRBJ2-7; D is undetermined. The V end lost 3 bases, the J end lost 2 bases, and 11 bases lay between the germline ends. The CDR3 totals 14 residues. Germline V gene data show CDR1 as MDHEN and CDR2 as SYDVKM. The CDR3 DNA is TGTGCCAGCAGTTTTAGAACAGAGGCCTACGAGCAGTACTTC. Its protein product is CASSFRTEAYEQYF.

By frequency in the sample, this clonotype is medium-sized. The V call is TRBV27, the J call TRBJ2-7, with 9 bases matching TRBD1. Germline V lookup: CDR1 MNHEY, CDR2 SMNVEV (reference sequence). V was clipped by 5 bases and J by 4 bases; unmatched bases: 15. The CDR3 has 17 amino acids. Here the CDR3 DNA reads TGTGCCAGCAGTCGAAAAACACCGGGACAGGGTGGTTACGAGCAGTACTTC. Protein: CASSRKTPGQGGYEQYF.

By sample share, this clonotype is medium-sized. The chain couples TRBV28 to TRBJ2-1, with 10 bases fitting TRBD1. Trimming at V came to 5 bases and at J to 15 bases, leaving 7 bases not matched to a gene. This CDR3 region has 12 residues. Germline CDR1 reads MDHEN; CDR2 reads SYDVKM. The chain's CDR3 is CASSPGTGEAFF. CDR3 in DNA: TGTGCCAGCAGTCCAGGGACAGGGGAGGCGTTCTTC. Based on the CDR3 plus reference TRBV28 and TRBJ2-1, the full variable domain is DVKVTQSSRYLVKRTGEKVFLECVQDMDHENMFWYRQDPGLGLRLIYFSYDVKMKEKGDIPEGYSVSREKKERFSLILESASTNQTSMYLCASSPGTGEAFFGPGTRLTVL.